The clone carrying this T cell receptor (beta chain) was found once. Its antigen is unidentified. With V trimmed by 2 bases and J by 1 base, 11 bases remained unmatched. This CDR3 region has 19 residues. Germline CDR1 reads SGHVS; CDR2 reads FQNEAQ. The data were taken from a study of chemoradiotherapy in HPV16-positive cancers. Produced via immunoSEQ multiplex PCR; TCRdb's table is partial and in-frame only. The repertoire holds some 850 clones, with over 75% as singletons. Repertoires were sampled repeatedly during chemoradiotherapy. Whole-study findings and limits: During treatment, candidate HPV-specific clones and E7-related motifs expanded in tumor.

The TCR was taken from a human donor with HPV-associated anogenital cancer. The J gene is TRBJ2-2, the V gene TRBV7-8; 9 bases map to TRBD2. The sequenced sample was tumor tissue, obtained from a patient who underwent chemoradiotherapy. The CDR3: CASSLPGDSGGVNTGELFF. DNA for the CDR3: TGTGCCAGCAGCTTACCCGGTGATAGCGGGGGTGTGAACACCGGGGAGCTGTTTTTT.